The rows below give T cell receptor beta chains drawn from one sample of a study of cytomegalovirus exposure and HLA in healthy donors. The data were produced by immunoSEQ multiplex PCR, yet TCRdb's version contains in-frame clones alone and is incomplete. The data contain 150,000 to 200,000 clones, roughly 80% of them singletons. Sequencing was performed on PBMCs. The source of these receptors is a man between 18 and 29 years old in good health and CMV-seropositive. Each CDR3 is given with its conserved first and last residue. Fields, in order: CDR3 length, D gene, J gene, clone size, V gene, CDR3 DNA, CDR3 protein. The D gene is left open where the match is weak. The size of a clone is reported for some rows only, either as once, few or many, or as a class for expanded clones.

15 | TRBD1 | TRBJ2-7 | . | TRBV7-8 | TGTGCCAGCAGCTTAGGAGGGACAGGGGTCTACGAGCAGTACTTC | CASSLGGTGVYEQYF
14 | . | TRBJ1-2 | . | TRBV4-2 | TGTGCCAGCAGCCAAGTCACTGGTGAGGGACACTACACCTTC | CASSQVTGEGHYTF
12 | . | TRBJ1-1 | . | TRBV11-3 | TGTGCCAGCAGCCCCGGGGAGCAGAGAGCTTTCTTT | CASSPGEQRAFF
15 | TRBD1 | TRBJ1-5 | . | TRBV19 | TGTGCCAGTAGTAAACAGGGGGCGGGTAATCAGCCCCAGCATTTT | CASSKQGAGNQPQHF
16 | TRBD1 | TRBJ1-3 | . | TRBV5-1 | TGCGCCAGCAGCTTGGAGCCGGGACAGGGGATAAACACCATATATTTT | CASSLEPGQGINTIYF
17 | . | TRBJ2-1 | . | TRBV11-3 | TGTGCCAGCAGCTCAAGGGGGGGAAGCACACCGGACAATGAGCAGTTCTTC | CASSSRGGSTPDNEQFF
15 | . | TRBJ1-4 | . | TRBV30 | TGTGCCTGGAGGGAGGCGGGCGGCACTAATGAAAAACTGTTTTTT | CAWREAGGTNEKLFF
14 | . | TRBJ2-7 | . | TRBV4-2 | TGTGCCAGCTCACCGATAGCGTTTTCCTACGAGCAGTACTTC | CASSPIAFSYEQYF
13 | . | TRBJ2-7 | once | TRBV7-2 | TGTGCCAGCAGCCCCTCTCGGGGGTACGAGCAGTACTTC | CASSPSRGYEQYF
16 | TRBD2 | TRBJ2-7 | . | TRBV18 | TGTGCCAGCTCACATTTCGCGGGAGGCAGCTCCTACGAGCAGTACTTC | CASSHFAGGSSYEQYF
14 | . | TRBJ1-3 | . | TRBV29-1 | TGCAGCGTTGGGGTACCAGGGACTGGAAACACCATATATTTT | CSVGVPGTGNTIYF
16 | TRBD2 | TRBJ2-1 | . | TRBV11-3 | TGTGCCAGCAGCCCACTAGCGGGAACGGTTGACAATGAGCAGTTCTTC | CASSPLAGTVDNEQFF
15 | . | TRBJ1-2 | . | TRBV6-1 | TGTGCCAGCGAGCCCAAGCGGGGGGACCCCTATGGCTACACCTTC | CASEPKRGDPYGYTF
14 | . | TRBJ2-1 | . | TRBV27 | TGTGCCAGCAGTTTATCGAGAATAGACAATGAGCAGTTCTTC | CASSLSRIDNEQFF
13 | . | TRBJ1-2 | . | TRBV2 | TGTGCCAGCAGGTCGACAGAGAACTATGGCTACACCTTC | CASRSTENYGYTF
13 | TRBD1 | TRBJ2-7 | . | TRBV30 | TGTGCCTGGGAGGGGACAGCTAACTACGAGCAGTACTTC | CAWEGTANYEQYF
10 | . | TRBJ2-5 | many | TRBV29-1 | TGCAGCGTTCTGACTGGGAGCCAGTACTTC | CSVLTGSQYF